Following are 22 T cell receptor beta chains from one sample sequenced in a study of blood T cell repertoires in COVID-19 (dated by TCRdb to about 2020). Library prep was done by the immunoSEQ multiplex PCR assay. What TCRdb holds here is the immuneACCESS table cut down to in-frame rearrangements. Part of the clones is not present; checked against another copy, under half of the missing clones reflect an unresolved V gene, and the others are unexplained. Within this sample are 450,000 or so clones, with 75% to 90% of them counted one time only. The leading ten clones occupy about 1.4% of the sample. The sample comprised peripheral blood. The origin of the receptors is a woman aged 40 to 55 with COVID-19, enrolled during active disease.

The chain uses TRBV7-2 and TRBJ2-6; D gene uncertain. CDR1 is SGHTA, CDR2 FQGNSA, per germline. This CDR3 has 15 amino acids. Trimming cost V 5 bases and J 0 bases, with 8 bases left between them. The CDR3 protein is CASSPVFSGANVLTF. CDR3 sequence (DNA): TGTGCCAGCAGCCCGGTCTTCTCTGGGGCCAACGTCCTGACTTTC.

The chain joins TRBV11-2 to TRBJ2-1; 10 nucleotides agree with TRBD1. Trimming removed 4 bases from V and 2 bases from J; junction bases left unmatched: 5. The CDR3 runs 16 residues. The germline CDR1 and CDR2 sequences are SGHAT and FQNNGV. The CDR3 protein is CASSSPGQGTYNEQFF. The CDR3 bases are TGTGCCAGCAGCTCGCCGGGACAGGGGACCTACAATGAGCAGTTCTTC.

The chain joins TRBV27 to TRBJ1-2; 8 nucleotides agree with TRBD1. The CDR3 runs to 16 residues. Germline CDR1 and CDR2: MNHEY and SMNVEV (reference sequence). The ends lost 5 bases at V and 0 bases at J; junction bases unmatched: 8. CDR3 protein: CASSLGTGLANYGYTF. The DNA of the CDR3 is TGTGCCAGCAGTCTCGGGACAGGACTAGCTAACTATGGCTACACCTTC.

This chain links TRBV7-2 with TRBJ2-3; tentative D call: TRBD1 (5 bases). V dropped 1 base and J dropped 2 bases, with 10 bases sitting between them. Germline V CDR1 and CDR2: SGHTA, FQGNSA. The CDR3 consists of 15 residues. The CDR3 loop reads CASSLVGRATDTQYF. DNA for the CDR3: TGTGCCAGCAGCTTAGTAGGCAGGGCCACAGATACGCAGTATTTT.

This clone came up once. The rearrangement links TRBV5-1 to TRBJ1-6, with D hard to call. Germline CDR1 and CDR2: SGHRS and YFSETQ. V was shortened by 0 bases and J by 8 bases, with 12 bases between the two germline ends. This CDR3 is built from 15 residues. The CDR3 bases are TGCGCCAGCAGCTTGGGGCCAGGCAGGTATTCACCCCTCCACTTT. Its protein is CASSLGPGRYSPLHF.

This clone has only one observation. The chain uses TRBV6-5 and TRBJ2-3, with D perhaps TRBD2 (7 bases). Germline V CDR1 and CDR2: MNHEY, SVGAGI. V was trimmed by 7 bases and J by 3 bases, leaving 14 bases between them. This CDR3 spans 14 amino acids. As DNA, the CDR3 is TGTGCCAGCAAAGGGGGGGCCGGGACAGATACGCAGTATTTT. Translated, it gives CASKGGAGTDTQYF.

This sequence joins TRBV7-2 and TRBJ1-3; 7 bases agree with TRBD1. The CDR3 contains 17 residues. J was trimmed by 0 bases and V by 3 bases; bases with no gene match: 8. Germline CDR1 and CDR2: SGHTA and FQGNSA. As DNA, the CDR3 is TGTGCCAGCAGCTTGTACATGGACAGGAGCTCTGGAAACACCATATATTTT. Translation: CASSLYMDRSSGNTIYF.

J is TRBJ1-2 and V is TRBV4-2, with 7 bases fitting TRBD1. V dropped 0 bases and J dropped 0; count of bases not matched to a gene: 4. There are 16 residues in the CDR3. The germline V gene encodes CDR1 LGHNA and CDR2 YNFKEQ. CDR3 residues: CASSQENRGPNYGYTF. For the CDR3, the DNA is TGTGCCAGCAGCCAAGAAAACAGGGGCCCTAACTATGGCTACACCTTC.

The DNA of the CDR3 is TGTGCCAGCAGAACACAGGGTTACGAGCAGTACTTC. Its translation: CASRTQGYEQYF. The V call is TRBV28, the J call TRBJ2-7; possible D gene TRBD1, 6 bases. This CDR3 is built from 12 residues. The V gene lost 6 bases and the J gene lost 4 bases, with 10 bases spanning the gap. Looked up from germline, CDR1 is MDHEN and CDR2 is SYDVKM.

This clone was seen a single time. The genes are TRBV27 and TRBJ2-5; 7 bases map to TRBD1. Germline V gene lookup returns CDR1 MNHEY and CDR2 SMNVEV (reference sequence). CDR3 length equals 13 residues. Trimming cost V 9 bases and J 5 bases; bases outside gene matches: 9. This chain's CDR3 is CARPRQGWETQYF. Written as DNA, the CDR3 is TGTGCCAGACCAAGACAGGGTTGGGAGACCCAGTACTTC.

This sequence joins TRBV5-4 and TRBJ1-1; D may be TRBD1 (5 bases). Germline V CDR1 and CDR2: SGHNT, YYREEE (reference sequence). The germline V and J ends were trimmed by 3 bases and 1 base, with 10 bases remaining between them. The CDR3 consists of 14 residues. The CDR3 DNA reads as TGTGCCAGCAGCTCCCATAGGGGGAACACTGAAGCTTTCTTT. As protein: CASSSHRGNTEAFF.

Here the CDR3 reads CASSSSSSGSLEQYF. The CDR3, as DNA: TGTGCCAGCAGCTCCTCATCTAGCGGGAGTCTCGAGCAGTACTTC. This sequence joins TRBV7-2 and TRBJ2-7, with 10 bases identical to TRBD2. With V trimmed by 4 bases and J by 6 bases, 9 bases remained unmatched. CDR1 is SGHTA and CDR2 is FQGNSA in the germline V gene. The CDR3 is made up of 15 amino acids.

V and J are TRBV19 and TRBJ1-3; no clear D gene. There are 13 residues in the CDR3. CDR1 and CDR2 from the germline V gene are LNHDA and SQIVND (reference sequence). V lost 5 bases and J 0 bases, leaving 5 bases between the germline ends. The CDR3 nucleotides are TGTGCCAGTAGTGCGGACTCTGGAAACACCATATATTTT. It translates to CASSADSGNTIYF.

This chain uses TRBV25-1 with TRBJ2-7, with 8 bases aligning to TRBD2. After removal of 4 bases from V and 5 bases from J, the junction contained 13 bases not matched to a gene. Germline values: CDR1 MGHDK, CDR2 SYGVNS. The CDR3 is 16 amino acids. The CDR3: CASSVTGGDPPHEQYF. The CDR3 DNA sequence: TGTGCCAGCAGTGTCACCGGGGGGGATCCCCCGCACGAGCAGTACTTC.

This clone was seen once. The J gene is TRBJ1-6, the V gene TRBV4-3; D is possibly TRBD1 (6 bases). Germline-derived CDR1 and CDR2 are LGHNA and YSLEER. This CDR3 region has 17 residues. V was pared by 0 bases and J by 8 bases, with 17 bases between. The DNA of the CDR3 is TGCGCCAGCAGCCAAGATCCCGGGGGGCGCCTTGATTCACCCCTCCACTTT. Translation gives CASSQDPGGRLDSPLHF.

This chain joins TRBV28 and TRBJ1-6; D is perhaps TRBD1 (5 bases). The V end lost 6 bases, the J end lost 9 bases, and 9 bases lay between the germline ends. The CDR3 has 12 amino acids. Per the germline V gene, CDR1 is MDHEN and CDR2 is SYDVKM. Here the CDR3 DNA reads TGTGCCAGCAGCCCTGGGGCTTCACCCCTCCACTTT. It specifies CASSPGASPLHF.

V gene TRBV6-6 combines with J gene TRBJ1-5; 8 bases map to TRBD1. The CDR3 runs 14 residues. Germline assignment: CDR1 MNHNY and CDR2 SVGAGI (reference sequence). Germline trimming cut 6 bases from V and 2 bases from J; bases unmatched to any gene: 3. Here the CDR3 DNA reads TGTGCCAGCAGCCAGGGGGCCGGCAATCAGCCCCAGCATTTT. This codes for CASSQGAGNQPQHF.

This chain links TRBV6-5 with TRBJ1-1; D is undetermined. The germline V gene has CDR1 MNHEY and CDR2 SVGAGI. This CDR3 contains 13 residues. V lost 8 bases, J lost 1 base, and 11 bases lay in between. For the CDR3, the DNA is TGTGCCAGCGCGAGGGTTTGGAACACTGAAGCTTTCTTT. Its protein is CASARVWNTEAFF.

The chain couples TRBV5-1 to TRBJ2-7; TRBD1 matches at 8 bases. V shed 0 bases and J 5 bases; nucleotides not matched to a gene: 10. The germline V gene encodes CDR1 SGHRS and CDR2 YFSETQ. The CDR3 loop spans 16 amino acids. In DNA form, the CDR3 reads TGCGCCAGCAGCTTGGTGGGTCGACAGGGGCTCGACGAGCAGTACTTC. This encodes CASSLVGRQGLDEQYF.

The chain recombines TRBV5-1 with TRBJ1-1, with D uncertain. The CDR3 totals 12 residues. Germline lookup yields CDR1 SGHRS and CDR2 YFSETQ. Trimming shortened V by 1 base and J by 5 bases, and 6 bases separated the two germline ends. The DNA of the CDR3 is TGCGCCAGCAGCTTGCCCGGGACTGAAGCTTTCTTT. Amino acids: CASSLPGTEAFF.

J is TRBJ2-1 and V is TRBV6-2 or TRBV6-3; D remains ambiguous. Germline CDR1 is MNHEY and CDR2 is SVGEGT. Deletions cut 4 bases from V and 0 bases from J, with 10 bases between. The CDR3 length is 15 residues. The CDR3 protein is CASSFTPTSYNEQFF. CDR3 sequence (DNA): TGTGCCAGCAGTTTTACCCCTACCTCCTACAATGAGCAGTTCTTC.

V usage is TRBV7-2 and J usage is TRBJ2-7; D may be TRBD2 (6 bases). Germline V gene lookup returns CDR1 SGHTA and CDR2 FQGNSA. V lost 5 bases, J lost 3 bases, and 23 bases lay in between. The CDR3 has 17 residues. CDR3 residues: CASSNKGLRDSSYEQYF. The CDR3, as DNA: TGTGCCAGCAGCAATAAGGGATTGCGGGACTCGAGCTACGAGCAGTACTTC.